The 5 T cell receptor beta chains below all came from one sample that was sequenced in a study of radiotherapy plus CTLA-4 blockade in lung cancer. Measured with immunoSEQ multiplex PCR; TCRdb has only the in-frame clones, and not every one. The table lists around 70,000 clones, roughly 84% of them singletons. The sample was peripheral blood, taken from a patient treated with radiotherapy plus ipilimumab. These receptors all stem from a human donor with non-small cell lung cancer that progressed on radiotherapy plus ipilimumab.

The V gene is TRBV7-3, the J gene TRBJ2-1; 11 positions agree with TRBD1. With 2 bases clipped from V and 2 bases from J, the junction kept 8 bases outside the gene matches. CDR3 size: 18 residues. Germline lookup yields CDR1 SGHTA and CDR2 FQGTGA. The CDR3 DNA is TGTGCCAGCAGCTTAGGGGTTTCGGGACAGGGGGCCTACAATGAGCAGTTCTTC. Its translation: CASSLGVSGQGAYNEQFF.

This sequence joins TRBV11-2 and TRBJ2-7, with D possibly matching TRBD2 (5 bases). The germline V and J ends were trimmed by 1 base and 4 bases, with 11 bases remaining between them. The CDR3 totals 14 residues. Germline V gives CDR1 SGHAT, CDR2 FQNNGV. Here the CDR3 DNA reads TGTGCCAGCAGCTTAGTTTTCGGGGATTACGAGCAGTACTTC. Amino acids: CASSLVFGDYEQYF.

This clone was detected only a few times. V and J are TRBV30 and TRBJ2-7; 7 positions agree with TRBD2. The ends lost 2 bases at V and 9 bases at J; junction bases unmatched: 7. Germline V gene lookup returns CDR1 GTSNPN and CDR2 SVGIG (reference sequence). The CDR3 has 12 amino acids. CDR3 coding DNA: TGTGCCTGGAGTCCGGATGGGGGGGGGCAGTACGTC. It codes for CAWSPDGGGQYV.

This chain connects TRBV4-1 to TRBJ1-4, with D hard to call. This CDR3 is 14 amino acids long. Looked up from germline, CDR1 is MGHRA and CDR2 is YSYEKL. The V end was cut by 3 bases, the J end by 14 bases, with 19 bases between. The DNA of the CDR3 is TGCGCCAGCAGCCATGAAGGACCCGGTTATCTTCTGTTTTTT. Translation: CASSHEGPGYLLFF.

This chain connects TRBV12-2 to TRBJ2-7; the D call in the table, TRBD2, was not verified against the DNA. TRBV12-2 is annotated as a pseudogene. The CDR3 spans 15 residues. This CDR3 reads CASRLVYGSSYEQYF. The CDR3 DNA reads TGTGCAAGTCGCTTAGTATATGGTAGCTCCTACGAGCAGTACTTC.